This note documents a single T cell receptor beta chain sequence. Its specificity is not known. The data belong to a study of CD8 T cells in ankylosing spondylitis. Study findings and constraints: It was reported that disease-linked clones were significantly enriched in matched ankylosing spondylitis synovial fluid. Blood from ankylosing spondylitis patients appeared to carry a characteristic roughly 8-variant TCR beta motif.

Germline V gene sequence: CDR1 DFQATT, CDR2 SNEGSKA (reference sequence). The length of the CDR3 is 16 residues. V was clipped by 3 bases and J by 2 bases; unmatched bases: 10. TCRdb re-called the 5' RACE reads through MiXCR, storing one row per CDR3 protein. The profile shows around 770,000 distinct CDR3 sequences, around 19% of them singletons. Sequencing was done on a sample of blood, either unsorted or a sorted T cell fraction (not recorded which). This rearrangement joins TRBV20-1 to TRBJ2-7; TRBD2 agrees at 10 bases. This clonotype was obtained from a male donor with ankylosing spondylitis. Here the CDR3 DNA reads TGCAGTGCTAGTTTATCTAGCGGGGGACGACCCTACGAGCAGTACTTC. Protein sequence: CSASLSSGGRPYEQYF.